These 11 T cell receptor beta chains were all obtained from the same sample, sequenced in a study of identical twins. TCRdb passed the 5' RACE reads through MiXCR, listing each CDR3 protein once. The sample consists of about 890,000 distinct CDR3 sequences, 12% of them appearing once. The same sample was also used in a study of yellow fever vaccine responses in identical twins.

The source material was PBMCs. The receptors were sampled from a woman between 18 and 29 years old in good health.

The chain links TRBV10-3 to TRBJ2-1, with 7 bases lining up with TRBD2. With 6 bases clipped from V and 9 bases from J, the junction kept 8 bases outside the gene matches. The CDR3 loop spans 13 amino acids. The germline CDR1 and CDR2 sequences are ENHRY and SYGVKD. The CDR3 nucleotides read TGTGCCATCAGCCCCCTGCGGGAGTCTGAGCAGTTCTTC. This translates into CAISPLRESEQFF.

The chain's CDR3 is CASSFGGPPGEQYV. The CDR3 DNA sequence: TGTGCCAGCAGTTTCGGAGGGCCCCCCGGCGAGCAGTACGTC. V gene TRBV12-3 or TRBV12-4 combines with J gene TRBJ2-7; tentatively, D is TRBD2 (6 bases). V lost 3 bases and J 6 bases, leaving 15 bases between the germline ends. This CDR3 is 14 amino acids long.

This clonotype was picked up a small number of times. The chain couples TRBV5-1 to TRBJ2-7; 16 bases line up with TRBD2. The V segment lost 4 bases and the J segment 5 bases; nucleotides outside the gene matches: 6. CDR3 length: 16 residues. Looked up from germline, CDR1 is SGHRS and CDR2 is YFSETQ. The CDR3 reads CASSGGLAGGQNEQYF. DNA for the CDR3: TGCGCCAGCAGCGGGGGACTAGCGGGAGGGCAAAACGAGCAGTACTTC.

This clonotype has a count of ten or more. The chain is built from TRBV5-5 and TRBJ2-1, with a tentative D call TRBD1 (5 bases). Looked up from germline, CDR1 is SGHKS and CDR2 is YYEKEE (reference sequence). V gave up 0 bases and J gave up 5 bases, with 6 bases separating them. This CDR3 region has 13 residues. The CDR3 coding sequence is TGTGCCAGCAGCTTGGGGACACACAATGAGCAGTTCTTC. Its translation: CASSLGTHNEQFF. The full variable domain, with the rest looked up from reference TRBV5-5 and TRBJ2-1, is DAGVTQSPTHLIKTRGQQVTLRCSPISGHKSVSWYQQVLGQGPQFIFQYYEKEERGRGNFPDRFSARQFPNYSSELNVNALLLGDSALYLCASSLGTHNEQFFGPGTRLTVL.

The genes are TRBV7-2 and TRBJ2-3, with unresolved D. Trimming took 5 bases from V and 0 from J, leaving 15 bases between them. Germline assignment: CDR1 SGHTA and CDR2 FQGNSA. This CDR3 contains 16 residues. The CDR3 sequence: CASSRLRRISTDTQYF. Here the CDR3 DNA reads TGTGCCAGCAGCCGCCTCCGGCGGATAAGCACAGATACGCAGTATTTT.

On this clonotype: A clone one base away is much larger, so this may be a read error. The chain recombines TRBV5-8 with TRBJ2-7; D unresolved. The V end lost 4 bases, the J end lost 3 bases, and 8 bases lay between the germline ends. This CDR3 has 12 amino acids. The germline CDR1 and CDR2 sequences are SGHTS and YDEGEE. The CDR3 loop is CASSPRVYEQYF. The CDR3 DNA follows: TGTGCCAGCAGCCCTAGGGTCTACGAGCAGTACTTC.

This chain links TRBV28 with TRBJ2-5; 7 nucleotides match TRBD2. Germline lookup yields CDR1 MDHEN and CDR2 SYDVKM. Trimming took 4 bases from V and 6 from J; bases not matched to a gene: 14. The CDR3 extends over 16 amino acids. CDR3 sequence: CASSSWGGSNVQTQYF. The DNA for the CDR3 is TGTGCCAGCAGTTCCTGGGGGGGTTCCAATGTTCAGACCCAGTACTTC.

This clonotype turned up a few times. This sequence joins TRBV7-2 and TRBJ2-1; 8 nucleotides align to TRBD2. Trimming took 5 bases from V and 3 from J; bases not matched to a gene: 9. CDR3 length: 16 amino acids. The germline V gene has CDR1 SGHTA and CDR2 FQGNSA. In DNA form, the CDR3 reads TGTGCCAGCAGCCCAGCCGGGAGGGTCCACTACAATGAGCAGTTCTTC. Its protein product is CASSPAGRVHYNEQFF.

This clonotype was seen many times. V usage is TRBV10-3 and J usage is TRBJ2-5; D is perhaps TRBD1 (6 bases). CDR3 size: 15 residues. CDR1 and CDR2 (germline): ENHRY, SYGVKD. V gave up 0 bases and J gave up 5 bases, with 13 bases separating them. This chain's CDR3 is CAISESGAAPETQYF. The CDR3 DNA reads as TGTGCCATCAGTGAGTCGGGGGCGGCCCCCGAGACCCAGTACTTC.

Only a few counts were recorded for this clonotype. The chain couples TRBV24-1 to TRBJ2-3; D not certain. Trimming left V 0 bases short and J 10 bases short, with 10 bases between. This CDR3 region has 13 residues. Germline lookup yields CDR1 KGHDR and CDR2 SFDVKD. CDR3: CATSDLQKTPQYF. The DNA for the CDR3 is TGTGCCACCAGTGATTTGCAGAAAACCCCGCAGTATTTT.

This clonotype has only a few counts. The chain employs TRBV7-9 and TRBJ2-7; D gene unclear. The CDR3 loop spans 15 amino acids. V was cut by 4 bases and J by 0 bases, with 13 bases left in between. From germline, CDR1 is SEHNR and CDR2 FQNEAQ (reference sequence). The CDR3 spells CASSSLGVSSYEQYF. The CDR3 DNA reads TGTGCCAGCAGCTCCTTAGGAGTGAGCTCCTACGAGCAGTACTTC.